Included here is one TCR beta chain sequence, with context. What it recognizes is unknown. Here immunoSEQ multiplex PCR was the method, and the copy in TCRdb shows in-frame clones only, minus some. The repertoire consists of roughly 550 clones, with roughly 84% occurring once and the leading ten covering approximately 10%. V was pared by 7 bases and J by 9 bases, with 20 bases between. The CDR3 loop spans 14 amino acids. Germline CDR1 is SEHNR and CDR2 is FQNEAQ (reference sequence). The data are from a study of glioma-infiltrating T cells after dendritic cell vaccination. The wider study: Pretreatment tumor samples came from fresh-frozen leftovers of the lysate-source resection. General study points: No direct clonality-survival link was found; a diverse polyclonal response may matter.

Patients had residual fresh-frozen tumor tissue and more than two years of survival data. The rearrangement links TRBV7-9 to TRBJ2-3; a possible D gene is TRBD2 (5 bases). Sequencing was performed on tumor tissue, taken before dendritic cell vaccination. This clonotype was sampled from a human donor with glioblastoma. The CDR3 region is CASTLGTSLGTQYF. The CDR3 DNA reads TGTGCCAGCACCCTGGGTACTAGTCTCGGAACGCAGTATTTT.